This T cell receptor (beta chain) comes out of a study of OX40 agonist ivuxolimab in advanced cancers. Study summary: The treatment was a fully human IgG2 OX40 agonist, ivuxolimab.

A remark on this clone: The antigen remains unidentified.

Study outcomes and limitations: There were, on average, more expanded clones in CD8+ T cells than in CD4+.

The protocol was immunoSEQ multiplex PCR, while the TCRdb copy is restricted to in-frame clones and leaves out a portion. The sample includes around 74,000 clones, about nine tenths of them seen just once. The V end was cut by 3 bases, the J end by 4 bases, with 7 bases between. Germline CDR1 reads SGDLS; CDR2 reads YYNGEE. The CDR3 has 12 residues. Autoimmune disease history or systemic immunosuppression barred patients. Sequencing was performed on CD4+ or CD8+ T cells sorted from blood, taken in a trial of the OX40 agonist ivuxolimab. This TCR was recovered from an adult with an advanced solid tumor such as melanoma, head and neck, liver or kidney cancer. V is TRBV9 and J is TRBJ1-1, with a weak D call TRBD1 (5 bases). The CDR3 here is CASSAGSTEAFF. Here the CDR3 DNA reads TGTGCCAGCAGCGCAGGGAGCACTGAAGCTTTCTTT. Full variable domain (remainder filled in from reference TRBV9 and TRBJ1-1): DSGVTQTPKHLITATGQRVTLRCSPRSGDLSVYWYQQSLDQGLQFLIQYYNGEERAKGNILERFSAQQFPDLHSELNLSSLELGDSALYFCASSAGSTEAFFGQGTRLTVV.